This paragraph covers one T cell receptor beta chain sequence. The antigen is undetermined. The CDR3 is 18 amino acids. The junction had 17 bases not matched to a gene; V was cut back by 3 bases and J by 5 bases. Germline CDR1 is MGHDK and CDR2 is SYGVNS. This specimen belongs to a study of T cell responses to AZD1222 COVID-19 vaccine. Study-wide background: Analyses pooled second doses at about 4 or about 12 weeks. Study-level points and caveats: Donors were largely white British and mainly female; clonal diversity was possibly underestimated. With two AZD1222 doses given, Spike-specific TCR breadth and depth both rose.

Produced via immunoSEQ multiplex PCR; TCRdb's table is partial and in-frame only. In the table there are some 120,000 clones, roughly 87% of which are singletons. The rearrangement uses TRBV25-1 and TRBJ2-7, with 9 nucleotides matching TRBD2. Sample: peripheral blood, taken on day 0 of AZD1222 vaccination. The sequence came from an adult in good health. DNA for the CDR3: TGTGCCAGCAGTGACCGAGCCGGGACTAGCTACTTTCCCGACGAGCAGTACTTC. Its translation: CASSDRAGTSYFPDEQYF.